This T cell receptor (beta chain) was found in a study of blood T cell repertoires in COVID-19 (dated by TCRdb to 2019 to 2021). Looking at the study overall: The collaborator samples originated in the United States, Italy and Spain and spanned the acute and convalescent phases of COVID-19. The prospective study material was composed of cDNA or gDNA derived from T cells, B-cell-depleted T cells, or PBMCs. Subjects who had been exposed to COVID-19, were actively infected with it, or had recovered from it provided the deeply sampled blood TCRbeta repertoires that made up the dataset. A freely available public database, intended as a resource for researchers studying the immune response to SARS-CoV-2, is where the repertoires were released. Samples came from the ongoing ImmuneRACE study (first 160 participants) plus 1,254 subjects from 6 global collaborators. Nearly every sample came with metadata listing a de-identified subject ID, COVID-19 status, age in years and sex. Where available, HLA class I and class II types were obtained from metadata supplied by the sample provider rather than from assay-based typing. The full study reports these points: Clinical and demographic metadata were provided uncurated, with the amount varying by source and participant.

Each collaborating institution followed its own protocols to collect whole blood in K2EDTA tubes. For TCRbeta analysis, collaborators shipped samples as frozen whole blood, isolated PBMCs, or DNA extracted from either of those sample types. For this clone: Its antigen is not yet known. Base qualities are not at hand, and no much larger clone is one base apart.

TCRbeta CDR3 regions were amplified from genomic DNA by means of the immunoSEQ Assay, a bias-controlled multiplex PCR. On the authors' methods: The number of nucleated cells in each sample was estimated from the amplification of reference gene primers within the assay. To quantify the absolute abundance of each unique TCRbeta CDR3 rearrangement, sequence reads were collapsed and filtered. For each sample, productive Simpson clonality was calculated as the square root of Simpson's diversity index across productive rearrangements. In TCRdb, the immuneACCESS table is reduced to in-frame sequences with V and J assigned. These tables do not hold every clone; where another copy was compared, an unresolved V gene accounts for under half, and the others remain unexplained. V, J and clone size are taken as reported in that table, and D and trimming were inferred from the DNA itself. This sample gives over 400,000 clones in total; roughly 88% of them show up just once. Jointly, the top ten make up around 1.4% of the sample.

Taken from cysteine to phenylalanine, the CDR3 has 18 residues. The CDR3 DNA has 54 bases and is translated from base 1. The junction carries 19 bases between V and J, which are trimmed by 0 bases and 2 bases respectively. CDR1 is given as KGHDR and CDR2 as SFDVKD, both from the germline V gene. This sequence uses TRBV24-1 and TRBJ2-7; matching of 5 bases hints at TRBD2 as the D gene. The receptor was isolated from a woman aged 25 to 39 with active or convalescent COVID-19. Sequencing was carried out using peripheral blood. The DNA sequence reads TGTGCCACCAGTGATTTGGACGGGATCACATTTTTGACCTACGAGCAGTACTTC. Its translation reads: CATSDLDGITFLTYEQYF.